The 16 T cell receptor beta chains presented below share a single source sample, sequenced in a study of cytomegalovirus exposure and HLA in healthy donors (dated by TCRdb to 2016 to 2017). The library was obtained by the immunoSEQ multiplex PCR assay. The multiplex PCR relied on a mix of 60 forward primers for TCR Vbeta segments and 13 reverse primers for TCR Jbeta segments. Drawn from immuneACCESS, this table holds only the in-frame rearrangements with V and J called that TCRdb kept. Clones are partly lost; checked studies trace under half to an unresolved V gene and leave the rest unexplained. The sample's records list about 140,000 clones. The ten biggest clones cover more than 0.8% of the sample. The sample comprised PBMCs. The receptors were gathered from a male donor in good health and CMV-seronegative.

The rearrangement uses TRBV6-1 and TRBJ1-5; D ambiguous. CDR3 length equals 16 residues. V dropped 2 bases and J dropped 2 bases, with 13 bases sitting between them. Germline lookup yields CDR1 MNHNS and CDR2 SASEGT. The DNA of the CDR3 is TGTGCCAGCAGTGAAAGTGTGGGAGGTCGCAATCAGCCCCAGCATTTT. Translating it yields CASSESVGGRNQPQHF.

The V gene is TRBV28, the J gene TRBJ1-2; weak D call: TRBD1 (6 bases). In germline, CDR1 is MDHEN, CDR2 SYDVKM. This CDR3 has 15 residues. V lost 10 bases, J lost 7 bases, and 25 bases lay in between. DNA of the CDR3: TGTGCCACCCCGACGACGCGCAGGGGAGTAACTGGCTACACCTTC. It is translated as CATPTTRRGVTGYTF.

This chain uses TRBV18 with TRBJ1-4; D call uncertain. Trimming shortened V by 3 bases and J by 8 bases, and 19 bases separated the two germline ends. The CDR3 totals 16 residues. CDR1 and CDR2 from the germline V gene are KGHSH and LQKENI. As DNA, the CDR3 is TGTGCCAGCTCACCCTTAGGGCAGGAGGTCATGGAAAAACTGTTTTTT. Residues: CASSPLGQEVMEKLFF.

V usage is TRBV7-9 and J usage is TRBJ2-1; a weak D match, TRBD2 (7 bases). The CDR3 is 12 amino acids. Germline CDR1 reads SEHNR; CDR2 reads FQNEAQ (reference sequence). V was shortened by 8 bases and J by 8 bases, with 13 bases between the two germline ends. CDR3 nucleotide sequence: TGTGCCAGCGCAAAAGGGGGGGATGAGCAGTTCTTC. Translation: CASAKGGDEQFF.

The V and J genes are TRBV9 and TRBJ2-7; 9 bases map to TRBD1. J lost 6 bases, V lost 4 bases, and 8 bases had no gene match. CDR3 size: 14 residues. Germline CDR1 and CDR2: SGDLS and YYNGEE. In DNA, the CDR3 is TGTGCCAGCAGCACAACGGGACAGGGAGGCGAGCAGTACTTC. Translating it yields CASSTTGQGGEQYF.

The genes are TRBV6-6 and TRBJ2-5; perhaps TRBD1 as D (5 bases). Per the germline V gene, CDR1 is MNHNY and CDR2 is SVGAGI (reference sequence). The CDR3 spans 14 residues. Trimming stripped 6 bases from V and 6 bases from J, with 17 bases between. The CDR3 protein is CASSETIGEQTQYF. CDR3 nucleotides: TGTGCCAGCAGCGAAACAATAGGGGAACAGACCCAGTACTTC.

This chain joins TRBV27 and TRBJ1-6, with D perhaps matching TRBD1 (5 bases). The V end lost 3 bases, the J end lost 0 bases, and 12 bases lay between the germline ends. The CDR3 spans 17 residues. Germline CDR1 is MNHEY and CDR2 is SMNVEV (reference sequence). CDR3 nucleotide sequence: TGTGCCAGCAGTTTGGGGCGGTTCCCCTCCTATAATTCACCCCTCCACTTT. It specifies CASSLGRFPSYNSPLHF.

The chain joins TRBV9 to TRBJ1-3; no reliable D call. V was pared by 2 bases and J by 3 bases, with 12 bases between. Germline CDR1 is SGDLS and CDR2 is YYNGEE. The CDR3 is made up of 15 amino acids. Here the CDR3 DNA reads TGTGCCAGCAGCGTCGGAGGGAAGGGTGGAAACACCATATATTTT. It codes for CASSVGGKGGNTIYF. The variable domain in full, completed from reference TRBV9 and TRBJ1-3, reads DSGVTQTPKHLITATGQRVTLRCSPRSGDLSVYWYQQSLDQGLQFLIQYYNGEERAKGNILERFSAQQFPDLHSELNLSSLELGDSALYFCASSVGGKGGNTIYFGEGSWLTVV.

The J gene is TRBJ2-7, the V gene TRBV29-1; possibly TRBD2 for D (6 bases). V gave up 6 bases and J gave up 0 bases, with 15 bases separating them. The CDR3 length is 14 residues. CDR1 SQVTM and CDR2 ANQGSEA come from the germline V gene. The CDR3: CSVGSGAVSYEQYF. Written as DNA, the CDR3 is TGCAGCGTGGGTAGCGGAGCCGTCTCCTACGAGCAGTACTTC.

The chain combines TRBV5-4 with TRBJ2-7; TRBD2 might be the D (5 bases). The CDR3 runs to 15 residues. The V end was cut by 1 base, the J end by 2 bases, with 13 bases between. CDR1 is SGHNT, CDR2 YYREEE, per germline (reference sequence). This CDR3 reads CASSLLGGGPYEQYF. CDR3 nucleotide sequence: TGTGCCAGCAGCTTGTTGGGCGGCGGGCCCTACGAGCAGTACTTC.

The CDR3, as DNA: TGTGCCAGCAGTTTATTCCAGGGTAACTACGAGCAGTACTTC. Residues: CASSLFQGNYEQYF. This rearrangement joins TRBV27 to TRBJ2-7, with D tentatively TRBD1 (5 bases). The CDR3 contains 14 residues. Trimming shortened V by 1 base and J by 3 bases, and 10 bases separated the two germline ends. The V gene's germline CDR1 is MNHEY and CDR2 SMNVEV (reference sequence).

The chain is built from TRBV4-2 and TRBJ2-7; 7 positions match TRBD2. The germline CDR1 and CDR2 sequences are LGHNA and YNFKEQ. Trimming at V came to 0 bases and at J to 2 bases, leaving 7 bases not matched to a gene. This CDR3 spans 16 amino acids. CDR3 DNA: TGTGCCAGCAGCCAAGATGGGCGGGGGACGGCCTACGAGCAGTACTTC. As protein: CASSQDGRGTAYEQYF.

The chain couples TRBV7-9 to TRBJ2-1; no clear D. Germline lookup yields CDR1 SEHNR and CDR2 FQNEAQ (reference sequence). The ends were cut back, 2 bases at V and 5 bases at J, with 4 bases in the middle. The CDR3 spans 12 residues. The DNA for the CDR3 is TGTGCCAGCAGCTTACTCGACAATGAGCAGTTCTTC. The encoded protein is CASSLLDNEQFF.

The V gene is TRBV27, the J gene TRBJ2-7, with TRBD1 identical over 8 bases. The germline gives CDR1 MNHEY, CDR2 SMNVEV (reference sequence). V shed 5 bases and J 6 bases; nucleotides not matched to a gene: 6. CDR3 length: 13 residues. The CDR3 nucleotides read TGTGCCAGCAGTGTGACAGGGGCGGGCGAGCAGTACTTC. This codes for CASSVTGAGEQYF.

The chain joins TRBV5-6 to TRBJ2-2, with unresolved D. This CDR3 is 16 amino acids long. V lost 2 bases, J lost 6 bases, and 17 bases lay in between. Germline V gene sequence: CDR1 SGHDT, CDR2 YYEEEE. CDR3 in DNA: TGTGCCAGCAGCTTTTATCACACGGCGGCGGCCGGGGAGCTGTTTTTT. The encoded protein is CASSFYHTAAAGELFF. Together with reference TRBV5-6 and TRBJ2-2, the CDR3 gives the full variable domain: DAGVTQSPTHLIKTRGQQVTLRCSPKSGHDTVSWYQQALGQGPQFIFQYYEEEERQRGNFPDRFSGHQFPNYSSELNVNALLLGDSALYLCASSFYHTAAAGELFFGEGSRLTVL.

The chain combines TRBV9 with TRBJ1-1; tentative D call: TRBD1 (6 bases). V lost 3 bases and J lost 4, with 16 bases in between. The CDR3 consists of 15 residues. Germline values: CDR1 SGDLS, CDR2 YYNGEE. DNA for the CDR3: TGTGCCAGCAGCGCTCAGGGCTCCAGGGGCACTGAAGCTTTCTTT. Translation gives CASSAQGSRGTEAFF.